Included here is one T cell receptor (beta chain) sequence, with context. Antigen: not known. One entry per CDR3 protein, called by TCRdb with MiXCR from the 5' RACE reads. The data show some 190,000 distinct CDR3 sequences, roughly 18% seen once. V lost 5 bases, J lost 8 bases, and 12 bases lay in between. Germline CDR1 MNHEY, CDR2 SVGAGI. The CDR3 consists of 13 residues. This sample is drawn from a study of T-cell memory formation after mild COVID-19. Across the whole study: TCR clusters were mostly donor specific.

Findings of the study overall: Some clones that responded turned up in pre-infection memory, which suggests that cross-reactive memory joined in. Clones that contracted from day 15 to 85 were balanced CD4/CD8, while later expanders leaned CD4+. CD8+ contracting clones occupied EMRA, while CD4+ ones occupied mainly CM and EM.

The genes are TRBV6-5 and TRBJ2-2; a weak D match, TRBD1 (5 bases). The source is an adult woman who had mild COVID-19 (a few samples of this study predate the infection). Cell type and time point are not known. Sequencing input: PBMCs or a T cell subset sorted from them (not recorded which). As DNA, the CDR3 is TGTGCCAGCAGTAATTCAGGGCTAGGGGAGCTGTTTTTT. Translating it yields CASSNSGLGELFF.